The source of this TCR beta chain is a study of cytomegalovirus exposure and HLA in healthy donors. Study observations and caveats: It was assumed in the presence/absence analyses that sequencing depth was roughly uniform across donors. Researchers reported in a later analysis that a missense DCLRE1C variant was tied to TCR beta V- and J-gene trimming. In an earlier analysis, productive rearrangement rates for most beta V segments clustered near 87% or 30%.

Germline V gives CDR1 LGHNA, CDR2 YNFKEQ. Unmatched junction bases numbered 3, after V lost 1 base and J lost 2 bases. The CDR3 is 15 residues long. This clone appeared a single time. What it binds is unknown. This PCR relied on a set of 60 Vbeta primers and 13 Jbeta primers. Clones were sequenced by immunoSEQ multiplex PCR, and TCRdb holds only the in-frame ones, with some missing. The table includes under 200,000 clones, approximately 81% detected once. This sequence was found in a woman in her 50s in good health and CMV-seronegative. The chain uses TRBV4-2 and TRBJ2-3, with TRBD2 matching over 7 bases. Sequencing input: PBMCs. CDR3 nucleotides: TGTGCCAGCAGCCAAGTCGCGGGAGCCACAGATACGCAGTATTTT. As protein: CASSQVAGATDTQYF.